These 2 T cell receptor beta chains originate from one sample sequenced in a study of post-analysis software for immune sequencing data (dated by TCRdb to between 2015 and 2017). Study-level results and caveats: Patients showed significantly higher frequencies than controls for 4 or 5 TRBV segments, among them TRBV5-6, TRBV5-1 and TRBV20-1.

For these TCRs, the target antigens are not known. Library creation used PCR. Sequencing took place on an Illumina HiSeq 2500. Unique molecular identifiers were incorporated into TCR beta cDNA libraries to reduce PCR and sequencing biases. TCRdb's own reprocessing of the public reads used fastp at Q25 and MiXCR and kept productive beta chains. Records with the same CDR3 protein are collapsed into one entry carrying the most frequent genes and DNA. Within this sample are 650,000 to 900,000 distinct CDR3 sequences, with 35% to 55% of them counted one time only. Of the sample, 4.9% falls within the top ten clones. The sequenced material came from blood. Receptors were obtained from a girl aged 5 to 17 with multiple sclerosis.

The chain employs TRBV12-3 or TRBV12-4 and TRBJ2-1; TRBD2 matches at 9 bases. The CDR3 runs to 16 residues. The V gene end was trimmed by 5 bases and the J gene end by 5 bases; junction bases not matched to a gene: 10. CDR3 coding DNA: TGTGCCAGCAGTGATCCCCGGACTAGCGACAACAATGAGCAGTTCTTC. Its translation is CASSDPRTSDNNEQFF.

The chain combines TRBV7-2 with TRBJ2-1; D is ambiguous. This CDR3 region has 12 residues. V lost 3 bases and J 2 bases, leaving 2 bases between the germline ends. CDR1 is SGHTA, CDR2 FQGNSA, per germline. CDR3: CASSFTYNEQFF. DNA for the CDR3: TGTGCCAGCAGCTTCACCTACAATGAGCAGTTCTTC.